The 18 T cell receptor beta chains below were found in one sample sequenced in a study of T-cell reconstitution after alpha-beta-depleted transplantation in children listed by TCRdb under 2016. The sample's treatment or condition label, decoded: allogeneic hematopoietic cell transplantation with graft depleted of TCRalphabeta T cells and CD19 B cells. The receptor library was made with PCR. These reads were obtained on an Illumina HiSeq 2500. To normalize quantification of the TCRbeta repertoire, the TCR libraries were built with molecular barcoding that relied on unique molecular identifiers. Using fastp at Q25 and MiXCR, TCRdb reprocessed the public reads and kept productive beta chains. Rows merge per CDR3 protein into single entries with the most common DNA and genes. The sample includes 200,000 to 250,000 distinct CDR3 sequences, with roughly 9.1% observed a single time. Of the sample, roughly 36% falls within the top ten clones.

Sequencing was performed on PBMCs, mostly from graft donor cells, taken 360 days after TCRalphabeta/CD19-depleted stem cell transplant. The receptor set was obtained from a male patient aged 2 to 10 who had a stem cell transplant for acute myeloid leukemia, so the T cells may come from the graft donor.

This clonotype has more than one count but fewer than ten. The rearrangement links TRBV4-2 to TRBJ2-7; D not resolved. V lost 7 bases, J lost 2 bases, and 27 bases lay in between. The germline CDR1 and CDR2 sequences are LGHNA and YNFKEQ. This CDR3 region has 18 residues. CDR3 DNA: TGTGCCAGCATAATAAGTAGTCGGTGTCCTAAAATACCCTACGAGCAGTACTTC. Translating it yields CASIISSRCPKIPYEQYF.

On this clonotype itself: This could be a read error, since a much larger clone is one nucleotide away. The chain employs TRBV6-5 and TRBJ1-1, with D tentatively TRBD1 (6 bases). V lost 2 bases, J lost 8 bases, and 9 bases lay in between. CDR3 length: 12 amino acids. Germline lookup yields CDR1 MNHEY and CDR2 SVGAGI. CDR3 nucleotide sequence: TGTGCCAGCAGTTACCCGACAGGAGAAGCTTTCTTT. Translated: CASSYPTGEAFF.

The table lists this clonotype with a few counts. J is TRBJ2-3 and V is TRBV19; TRBD2 matches 15 bases. V trimming: 7 bases; J trimming: 3 bases; junction bases outside the gene matches: 8. This CDR3 is built from 17 residues. From germline, CDR1 is LNHDA and CDR2 SQIVND (reference sequence). DNA of the CDR3: TGTGCCAGTAAGCGAGGACTAGCGGGAGGGAGGACAGATACGCAGTATTTT. Translated, it gives CASKRGLAGGRTDTQYF.

This clonotype has a count of ten or more. The V call is TRBV12-3 or TRBV12-4, the J call TRBJ2-3; no clear D. The CDR3 spans 15 residues. Trimming stripped 3 bases from V and 4 bases from J, with 14 bases between. The CDR3 nucleotides are TGTGCCAGCAGTTTCGCCCCCGGACGCTCAGATACGCAGTATTTT. This gives the protein CASSFAPGRSDTQYF.

This sequence joins TRBV25-1 and TRBJ1-2; D may be TRBD1 (6 bases). CDR1 and CDR2 (germline): MGHDK, SYGVNS. The CDR3 consists of 12 residues. Trimming left V 4 bases short and J 7 bases short, with 10 bases between. CDR3 sequence: CASSATQGGYTF. The CDR3 DNA reads TGTGCCAGCAGTGCGACACAGGGTGGCTACACCTTC.

The chain has TRBV20-1 and TRBJ2-3; D not resolved. The length of the CDR3 is 10 residues. The V end was cut by 5 bases, the J end by 10 bases, with 10 bases between. Germline V gives CDR1 DFQATT, CDR2 SNEGSKA (reference sequence). CDR3 residues: CSAEAIPQYF. The CDR3 DNA is TGCAGTGCTGAGGCGATCCCGCAGTATTTT.

This chain joins TRBV20-1 and TRBJ2-7; possible D gene TRBD1, 6 bases. The CDR3 loop spans 11 amino acids. V was clipped by 6 bases and J by 5 bases, with 11 bases between them. CDR1 DFQATT and CDR2 SNEGSKA come from the germline V gene (reference sequence). The chain's CDR3 is CSALQGNEQYF. CDR3 DNA sequence: TGCAGTGCCCTCCAGGGGAACGAGCAGTACTTC.

In its sample, this clonotype was seen many times. The rearrangement links TRBV28 to TRBJ1-6; D is possibly TRBD1 (6 bases). V was clipped by 4 bases and J by 8 bases, with 15 bases between them. Germline V gene data show CDR1 as MDHEN and CDR2 as SYDVKM. The CDR3 spans 15 residues. The CDR3 nucleotides read TGTGCCAGCAGTTCGCCTGACAGGCAGTATTCACCCCTCCACTTT. It yields the protein CASSSPDRQYSPLHF.

The chain has TRBV29-1 and TRBJ2-5; 11 bases are shared with TRBD2. The CDR3 sequence is 14 residues long. CDR1 SQVTM and CDR2 ANQGSEA come from the germline V gene. V shed 2 bases and J 3 bases; nucleotides not matched to a gene: 2. In DNA, the CDR3 is TGCAGCGTTGAACTAGCGGGGGGCGAAGAGACCCAGTACTTC. It yields the protein CSVELAGGEETQYF.

This sequence joins TRBV6-5 and TRBJ1-2; D is uncertain. The V gene lost 8 bases and the J gene lost 8 bases, with 21 bases spanning the gap. Germline V gene sequence: CDR1 MNHEY, CDR2 SVGAGI. The CDR3 contains 14 residues. CDR3 loop: CASRLRGFGYGYTF. The CDR3 DNA sequence: TGTGCCAGCCGACTCCGAGGGTTTGGGTACGGCTACACCTTC.

This clonotype has ten or more counts. This sequence joins TRBV3-1 and TRBJ2-1, with D unresolved. Per germline, CDR1 LGHDT and CDR2 YNNKEL (reference sequence). The V end was cut by 1 base, the J end by 2 bases, with 9 bases between. The CDR3 totals 15 residues. The chain's CDR3 is CASSQVTVTYNEQFF. In DNA form, the CDR3 reads TGTGCCAGCAGCCAAGTCACCGTTACCTACAATGAGCAGTTCTTC.

This clonotype has a count of ten or more. J is TRBJ2-7 and V is TRBV12-3 or TRBV12-4; 7 bases match TRBD2. V lost 2 bases to trimming and J lost 8 bases; unmatched junction nucleotides: 12. The CDR3 is 15 residues long. The CDR3 nucleotides read TGTGCCAGCAGTTTATTGGGACTAAGGATTGGTCAGCAGTACTTC. Translation: CASSLLGLRIGQQYF.

This clonotype was seen a handful of times. The chain has TRBV6-1 and TRBJ1-2; D is ambiguous. In germline, CDR1 is MNHNS, CDR2 SASEGT. The CDR3 is 15 amino acids. Trimming shortened V by 6 bases and J by 3 bases, and 17 bases separated the two germline ends. CDR3 in DNA: TGTGCCAGCAGCCCGACACCTTATGCCCACTATGGCTACACCTTC. Protein sequence: CASSPTPYAHYGYTF.

The genes are TRBV30 and TRBJ2-4, with D possibly TRBD1 on 6 matching bases. CDR3 length: 12 residues. Trimming shortened V by 0 bases and J by 8 bases, and 8 bases separated the two germline ends. Germline values: CDR1 GTSNPN, CDR2 SVGIG (reference sequence). The DNA of the CDR3 is TGTGCCTGGAGTGTAAAGGGGGACATTCAGTACTTC. Its translation: CAWSVKGDIQYF.

In its sample, this clonotype was seen many times. V is TRBV19 and J is TRBJ2-1; TRBD2 matches at 7 bases. With 5 bases clipped from V and 6 bases from J, the junction kept 4 bases outside the gene matches. This CDR3 is built from 13 residues. CDR1 and CDR2 (germline): LNHDA, SQIVND (reference sequence). The CDR3 DNA reads as TGTGCCAGTAGTCGGACTAGGCCCAATGAGCAGTTCTTC. Amino acid sequence: CASSRTRPNEQFF.

This clonotype was picked up many times. This chain links TRBV12-3 or TRBV12-4 with TRBJ2-3; possible D gene TRBD2, 6 bases. This CDR3 comprises 14 residues. The ends were cut back, 3 bases at V and 1 base at J, with 8 bases in the middle. CDR3 residues: CASSLWGGTDTQYF. The CDR3 nucleotides read TGTGCCAGCAGTTTGTGGGGGGGCACAGATACGCAGTATTTT.

The chain combines TRBV7-8 with TRBJ2-7; D remains unclear. Trimming cost V 4 bases and J 0 bases, with 10 bases left between them. The CDR3 has 14 amino acids. Germline CDR1 reads SGHVS; CDR2 reads FQNEAQ. CDR3 loop: CASSSDKSSYEQYF. Written as DNA, the CDR3 is TGTGCCAGCAGCTCAGACAAGAGCTCCTACGAGCAGTACTTC. The full variable domain, rest sourced from reference TRBV7-8 and TRBJ2-7, is GAGVSQSPRYKVAKRGQDVALRCDPISGHVSLFWYQQALGQGPEFLTYFQNEAQLDKSGLPSDRFFAERPEGSVSTLKIQRTQQEDSAVYLCASSSDKSSYEQYFGPGTRLTVT.

This clonotype was picked up a small number of times. The CDR3 DNA reads as TGCAGCGTCCACACACCGGGACAGGGAGCCCACGAGCAGTACTTC. The encoded protein is CSVHTPGQGAHEQYF. The chain has TRBV29-1 and TRBJ2-7; the match to TRBD1 covers 9 bases. V shed 6 bases and J 5 bases; nucleotides not matched to a gene: 14. The CDR3 length is 15 residues. Germline assignment: CDR1 SQVTM and CDR2 ANQGSEA.